These 20 T cell receptor beta chains came from one sample sequenced in a study of regulatory T cells in long-lasting Graves disease. Time point: newly diagnosed GD, antithyroid drugs for less than 3 months. The authors made the TCR library using RNA they extracted from PBMCs. Sequencing libraries for TCR beta were prepared with iRepertoire HTBI primers and Arm-PCR of CDR3 regions. MiXCR, applied by TCRdb to the multiplex PCR reads, yields one record per CDR3 protein. The table includes 500,000 to 700,000 distinct CDR3 sequences, approximately 15% detected once. This sample also appeared in a second study, on T cells in Graves' hyperthyroidism and ophthalmopathy.

Sequencing was performed on peripheral blood mononuclear cells (PBMCs), taken at new diagnosis, from a patient treated with antithyroid drugs. Receptors were obtained from a woman in her twenties or thirties with Graves disease.

The rearrangement links TRBV20-1 to TRBJ2-1; the match to TRBD2 covers 13 bases. V was pared by 0 bases and J by 7 bases, with 12 bases of the junction left unmatched. The CDR3 contains 18 residues. In germline, CDR1 is DFQATT, CDR2 SNEGSKA (reference sequence). The CDR3 coding sequence is TGCAGTGCTAGAGATCTCTTCATAACTAGCGGGAGGGGGAATGAGCAGTTCTTC. The encoded protein is CSARDLFITSGRGNEQFF.

The chain joins TRBV19 to TRBJ1-5; D not certain. The CDR3 runs 16 residues. Germline CDR1 is LNHDA and CDR2 is SQIVND (reference sequence). Trimming pared 3 bases from V and 1 base from J, leaving 13 bases between. The CDR3 sequence: CASSMRSTFSNQPQHF. The CDR3 DNA is TGTGCCAGTAGTATGCGATCGACCTTCAGCAATCAGCCCCAGCATTTT.

The gene calls are TRBV3-1 and TRBJ2-7; 7 bases are a match to TRBD2. In germline, CDR1 is LGHDT, CDR2 YNNKEL (reference sequence). CDR3 length equals 12 residues. V was clipped by 8 bases and J by 4 bases; unmatched bases: 5. CDR3 in DNA: TGTGCCAGCGGGCGGGAGAGGTACGAGCAGTACTTC. Its translation: CASGRERYEQYF.

This clonotype was seen at least ten times. CDR3 amino acids: CASTQGTSGTDTQYF. The CDR3 coding sequence is TGTGCCAGCACCCAGGGAACCTCGGGCACAGATACGCAGTATTTT. The V call is TRBV6-1, the J call TRBJ2-3, with D perhaps matching TRBD1 (5 bases). V was clipped by 7 bases and J by 1 base, with 15 bases between them. Germline V gene sequence: CDR1 MNHNS, CDR2 SASEGT. There are 15 residues in the CDR3.

There are a few counts of this clonotype. A much larger clonotype is one base distant, so this may be a read error. V and J are TRBV7-9 and TRBJ1-1, with unresolved D. The CDR3 is 17 amino acids. From germline, CDR1 is SEHNR and CDR2 FQNEAQ (reference sequence). The CDR3, as DNA: TGTGCCAGCAGCTTAACGTCCACAGCCTCCGGGAACACTGGAGCTTTCTTT. Its protein product is CASSLTSTASGNTGAFF.

The table lists this clonotype with a few counts. This chain uses TRBV3-1 with TRBJ1-1; perhaps TRBD1 as D (5 bases). Germline lookup yields CDR1 LGHDT and CDR2 YNNKEL (reference sequence). V gave up 1 base and J gave up 7 bases, with 13 bases separating them. The CDR3 is 14 residues long. The chain's CDR3 is CASSQVGAQGEAFF. The CDR3 DNA is TGTGCCAGCAGCCAAGTCGGGGCTCAGGGTGAAGCTTTCTTT.

This clonotype was detected a few times. The J gene is TRBJ2-7, the V gene TRBV20-1; D is uncertain. Germline CDR1 is DFQATT and CDR2 is SNEGSKA (reference sequence). With 3 bases removed from V and 2 bases from J, the gap between germline ends came to 11 bases. This CDR3 comprises 13 residues. CDR3 DNA: TGCAGTGCTAGCCGGCTAGGTCCCTACGAGCAGTACTTC. Its protein product is CSASRLGPYEQYF.

This clonotype occurred many times. The chain carries TRBV6-1 and TRBJ2-7; 9 nucleotides agree with TRBD1. This CDR3 spans 14 amino acids. Germline CDR1 is MNHNS and CDR2 is SASEGT. With 5 bases clipped from V and 12 bases from J, the junction kept 14 bases outside the gene matches. The CDR3 region has the DNA TGTGCCAGCAGTCCCACCGGGACAGGGATCGGGACGTACTTC. Amino acid sequence: CASSPTGTGIGTYF.

The chain has TRBV13 and TRBJ2-1, with TRBD2 matching 9 bases. The junction had 8 bases not matched to a gene; V was cut back by 2 bases and J by 3 bases. Germline V gene lookup returns CDR1 PRHDT and CDR2 FYEKMQ (reference sequence). CDR3 length equals 17 residues. The chain's CDR3 is CASSLSASGAFYNEQFF. CDR3 sequence (DNA): TGTGCCAGCAGCTTATCGGCTAGCGGGGCGTTCTACAATGAGCAGTTCTTC.

V and J are TRBV19 and TRBJ1-2; no clear D gene. The length of the CDR3 is 13 residues. Germline values: CDR1 LNHDA, CDR2 SQIVND (reference sequence). The V gene lost 5 bases and the J gene lost 4 bases, with 11 bases spanning the gap. In DNA form, the CDR3 reads TGTGCCAGTAGTGTAAACTCGGTCTATGGCTACACCTTC. Translated: CASSVNSVYGYTF.

This clonotype was observed at least ten times. The CDR3 DNA is TGTGCCAGCACCAAATACAGGGGAGAGACCCAGTACTTC. Translating it yields CASTKYRGETQYF. The chain is built from TRBV2 and TRBJ2-5, with 7 bases lining up with TRBD1. There are 13 residues in the CDR3. V was pared by 7 bases and J by 4 bases, with 6 bases of the junction left unmatched. Germline CDR1 is SNHLY and CDR2 is FYNNEI.

This clonotype has ten or more counts. The genes are TRBV24-1 and TRBJ2-3, with 7 bases that match TRBD1. The CDR3 sequence is 12 residues long. The V gene end was trimmed by 12 bases and the J gene end by 1 base; junction bases not matched to a gene: 3. Germline V gives CDR1 KGHDR, CDR2 SFDVKD. The CDR3 nucleotides read TGTGCCTCGGGACAGCGCACAGATACGCAGTATTTT. Its translation: CASGQRTDTQYF.

This clonotype was recorded many times. At one boundary the junction diverges from the germline segment, which might be a read error. The chain recombines TRBV11-1 with TRBJ2-1; D possibly corresponds to TRBD2 (5 bases). Germline values: CDR1 SGHAT, CDR2 FQDESV (reference sequence). The CDR3 totals 11 residues. The CDR3 spells CASSLERENVF. The CDR3 DNA follows: TGTGCCAGCAGCTTAGAACGGGAAAATGTCTTC.

The chain joins TRBV7-9 to TRBJ1-4; 8 bases line up with TRBD1. Per the germline V gene, CDR1 is SEHNR and CDR2 is FQNEAQ (reference sequence). The CDR3 runs 19 residues. V shed 5 bases, J shed 0 bases, and the junction held 14 bases outside the gene matches. CDR3 protein: CASSARGTGSPATNEKLFF. As DNA, the CDR3 is TGTGCCAGCAGCGCCCGTGGGACAGGCTCCCCGGCAACTAATGAAAAACTGTTTTTT.

The table lists this clonotype with a few counts. The CDR3 DNA follows: TGCAGTGCCGCAAATACAGGGAGAGCTTTCTTT. Translating it yields CSAANTGRAFF. The V and J genes are TRBV20-1 and TRBJ1-1, with a possible D match to TRBD1 (6 bases). Germline CDR1 is DFQATT and CDR2 is SNEGSKA (reference sequence). V dropped 6 bases and J dropped 10 bases, with 15 bases sitting between them. There are 11 residues in the CDR3.

This clonotype was counted only a few times. This chain links TRBV6-1 with TRBJ2-5; 13 nucleotides line up with TRBD2. From germline, CDR1 is MNHNS and CDR2 SASEGT. The trim removed 6 bases at V and 2 bases at J, leaving 9 bases unmatched. This CDR3 is 17 amino acids long. DNA for the CDR3: TGTGCCAGCAGGCAACCGGGACTAGCGGGACTACAAGAGACCCAGTACTTC. Encoded protein: CASRQPGLAGLQETQYF.

A word on this clonotype: No conserved phenylalanine or tryptophan is present at the end of the CDR3, so a read error is the likely explanation. This sequence joins TRBV28 and TRBJ2-2, with unresolved D. V lost 7 bases, J lost 5 bases, and 5 bases lay in between. This CDR3 contains 11 residues. Germline-derived CDR1 and CDR2 are MDHEN and SYDVKM. CDR3 protein: CASKGTGELFS. The CDR3 DNA reads TGTGCCAGCAAAGGGACCGGGGAGCTGTTTTCT.

The table lists this clonotype with many counts. This chain joins TRBV7-2 and TRBJ1-5, with D possibly being TRBD1 (5 bases). Trimming took off 3 bases at V and 2 bases at J, with 8 bases between the two ends. Germline values: CDR1 SGHTA, CDR2 FQGNSA. CDR3 length: 14 residues. DNA of the CDR3: TGTGCCAGCAGCTTGGACATTGGCAATCAGCCCCAGCATTTT. It encodes CASSLDIGNQPQHF.

This clonotype has a count of ten or more. This sequence joins TRBV7-8 and TRBJ1-4, with a tentative D call TRBD1 (5 bases). CDR1 and CDR2 from the germline V gene are SGHVS and FQNEAQ. The CDR3 has 15 amino acids. Trimming removed 1 base from V and 4 bases from J, with 10 bases in between. Here the CDR3 reads CASSLVGTGNEKLFF. Here the CDR3 DNA reads TGTGCCAGCAGCTTAGTGGGGACCGGTAATGAAAAACTGTTTTTT.

The chain has TRBV28 and TRBJ1-6; 7 nucleotides line up with TRBD1. The CDR3 has 14 amino acids. Germline assignment: CDR1 MDHEN and CDR2 SYDVKM. V shed 4 bases and J 6 bases; nucleotides not matched to a gene: 3. The CDR3 DNA follows: TGTGCCAGCAGTTCAGGACAGGCTAATTCACCCCTCCACTTT. This codes for CASSSGQANSPLHF. Based on the CDR3 plus reference TRBV28 and TRBJ1-6, the full variable domain is DVKVTQSSRYLVKRTGEKVFLECVQDMDHENMFWYRQDPGLGLRLIYFSYDVKMKEKGDIPEGYSVSREKKERFSLILESASTNQTSMYLCASSSGQANSPLHFGNGTRLTVT.